This T cell receptor beta chain was recorded in a study of blood T cell repertoires in COVID-19. Whole-study context: PBMCs, B-cell-depleted T cells, or T cells were the source of the cDNA or gDNA that made up the material.

This table comes from immunoSEQ multiplex PCR, and its TCRdb copy is limited to in-frame clones, with some not included. The sample includes about 480,000 clones, 85% to 90% seen only once; the top ten take roughly 7.4%. Sequencing was performed on peripheral blood. The TCR was taken from a woman aged 45-65 years with COVID-19, enrolled during active disease.

Here the CDR3 DNA reads TGTGCCAGCAGGACAGAGACTAACTATGGCTACACCTTC. It translates to CASRTETNYGYTF. This sequence joins TRBV25-1 and TRBJ1-2, with D possibly being TRBD1 (5 bases). Germline V lookup: CDR1 MGHDK, CDR2 SYGVNS. The CDR3 loop spans 13 amino acids. Trimming took 6 bases from V and 0 from J, leaving 8 bases between them.